This entry is about one T cell receptor beta chain. Its antigen remains unknown. The sample is drawn from a study of cytomegalovirus exposure and HLA in healthy donors. General observations from the study: An analysis was carried out later, and it reportedly showed fewer N-insertions in an Asian-associated ancestry cluster than the approximately 610-donor mean. Later analysis demonstrated an association between a missense DCLRE1C variant and TCR beta V- and J-gene trimming.

The primer mix had 60 Vbeta and 13 Jbeta primers. Profiled with immunoSEQ multiplex PCR; TCRdb holds only in-frame clones, not every one. The table has 190,000 or so clones, under 85% seen once. Material: PBMCs. This receptor was obtained from a man aged 45 to 65 in good health and CMV-seronegative.

The CDR3 spells CASSFRDEQFF. CDR3 DNA sequence: TGTGCCAGCAGCTTCAGGGATGAGCAGTTCTTC. The V call is TRBV7-6, the J call TRBJ2-1, with D possibly TRBD1 on 5 matching bases. Germline-derived CDR1 and CDR2 are SGHVS and FNYEAQ. The CDR3 length is 11 residues. V gave up 3 bases and J gave up 8 bases, with 5 bases separating them. Combining the CDR3 with reference TRBV7-6 and TRBJ2-1 gives the whole variable domain GAGVSQSPRYKVTKRGQDVALRCDPISGHVSLYWYRQALGQGPEFLTYFNYEAQQDKSGLPNDRFSAERPEGSISTLTIQRTEQRDSAMYRCASSFRDEQFFGPGTRLTVL.